One and the same sample provided the 32 T cell receptor beta chains below, sequenced in a study of blood T cells in healthy people across ages. It was with a sample-barcoded 5' primer and a J-beta primer mix that a second PCR of roughly 6 to 12 cycles was run. TCRdb re-called the 5' RACE reads through MiXCR, storing one row per CDR3 protein. The sample carries about 1.5 million distinct CDR3 sequences, 40% to 45% recorded once. Sequencing used blood. These receptors all stem from a woman under 30 in good health.

This clonotype appeared a few times. V usage is TRBV12-3 or TRBV12-4 and J usage is TRBJ2-1; maybe TRBD1 (6 bases). V was trimmed by 3 bases and J by 0 bases, leaving 12 bases between them. This CDR3 contains 16 residues. The CDR3 is CASSFRQGSSYNEQFF. The CDR3 DNA follows: TGTGCCAGCAGTTTTCGGCAGGGGAGCTCCTACAATGAGCAGTTCTTC.

This clonotype was seen only a few times. V and J are TRBV30 and TRBJ1-1; no clear D. The V gene lost 0 bases and the J gene lost 5 bases, with 10 bases spanning the gap. This CDR3 has 13 residues. Germline V gene lookup returns CDR1 GTSNPN and CDR2 SVGIG (reference sequence). This CDR3 reads CAWSVHRKTEAFF. As DNA, the CDR3 is TGTGCCTGGAGTGTCCACCGGAAGACTGAAGCTTTCTTT.

The gene calls are TRBV6-2 or TRBV6-3 and TRBJ1-1; D gene ambiguous. The length of the CDR3 is 14 residues. The germline gives CDR1 MNHEY, CDR2 SVGEGT. Trimming shortened V by 5 bases and J by 1 base, and 11 bases separated the two germline ends. CDR3 coding DNA: TGTGCCAGCAGTCACTTTTCACCGAACACTGAAGCTTTCTTT. Protein: CASSHFSPNTEAFF.

J is TRBJ2-1 and V is TRBV7-3, with 13 bases aligning to TRBD2. Germline assignment: CDR1 SGHTA and CDR2 FQGTGA. The CDR3 sequence is 18 residues long. Losses at the gene ends were 1 base for V and 2 bases for J; bases not matched to a gene: 5. CDR3: CASSLRLAGGLAYNEQFF. In DNA form, the CDR3 reads TGTGCCAGCAGCTTAAGACTAGCGGGAGGTCTCGCCTACAATGAGCAGTTCTTC.

CDR3 sequence reads: CASRTARLAPYNEQFF. CDR3 nucleotide sequence: TGTGCCAGCAGGACAGCCCGACTAGCTCCTTACAATGAGCAGTTCTTC. The chain is built from TRBV28 and TRBJ2-1; 7 bases are a match to TRBD2. The V gene end was trimmed by 6 bases and the J gene end by 4 bases; junction bases not matched to a gene: 12. CDR3 length: 16 amino acids. The germline V gene encodes CDR1 MDHEN and CDR2 SYDVKM. Variable domain in full (rest from reference TRBV28 and TRBJ2-1): DVKVTQSSRYLVKRTGEKVFLECVQDMDHENMFWYRQDPGLGLRLIYFSYDVKMKEKGDIPEGYSVSREKKERFSLILESASTNQTSMYLCASRTARLAPYNEQFFGPGTRLTVL.

The V and J genes are TRBV7-6 and TRBJ2-1; a possible D gene is TRBD1 (6 bases). This CDR3 comprises 16 residues. V lost 1 base, J lost 3 bases, and 13 bases lay in between. Looked up from germline, CDR1 is SGHVS and CDR2 is FNYEAQ. CDR3 protein: CASSLERGQRYNEQFF. CDR3 bases: TGTGCCAGCAGCTTAGAACGAGGACAGCGCTACAATGAGCAGTTCTTC. Complete variable domain (other parts from reference TRBV7-6 and TRBJ2-1): GAGVSQSPRYKVTKRGQDVALRCDPISGHVSLYWYRQALGQGPEFLTYFNYEAQQDKSGLPNDRFSAERPEGSISTLTIQRTEQRDSAMYRCASSLERGQRYNEQFFGPGTRLTVL.

With respect to this clonotype: One end of the junction is discordant with germline, which a read error may explain. The rearrangement links TRBV5-5 to TRBJ1-4; D unclear. CDR1 SGHKS and CDR2 YYEKEE come from the germline V gene (reference sequence). The CDR3 loop spans 16 amino acids. The CDR3 sequence: CAGSSHERGWTEKLFF. The CDR3 bases are TGTGCCGGCAGCTCCCATGAGCGTGGGTGGACGGAAAAACTGTTTTTT. Filled out from reference TRBV5-5 and TRBJ1-4, the complete variable domain reads DAGVTQSPTHLIKTRGQQVTLRCSPISGHKSVSWYQQVLGQGPQFIFQYYEKEERGRGNFPDRFSARQFPNYSSELNVNALLLGDSALYLCAGSSHERGWTEKLFFGSGTQLSVL.

The rearrangement joins TRBV5-1 to TRBJ2-1, with D tentatively TRBD1 or TRBD2 (5 bases each). This CDR3 comprises 13 residues. CDR1 is SGHRS and CDR2 is YFSETQ in the germline V gene. Trimming removed 3 bases from V and 7 bases from J, with 11 bases in between. The CDR3 nucleotides read TGCGCCAGCAGCTGGATGGGGGAGAATGAGCAGTTCTTC. It codes for CASSWMGENEQFF.

The gene calls are TRBV29-1 and TRBJ2-1; D remains unclear. The J call could be wrong; TRBJ2-7 is a better fit for the DNA end. This CDR3 has 14 amino acids. Germline V gene sequence: CDR1 SQVTM, CDR2 ANQGSEA. CDR3 DNA sequence: TGCAGCGTTGAAAGTACGAGCTCCTACAATGAGCAGTACTTC. Translating gives CSVESTSSYNEQYF.

The chain joins TRBV6-5 to TRBJ2-5, with a weak D call TRBD2 (5 bases). V was clipped by 2 bases and J by 5 bases, with 12 bases between them. Germline V CDR1 and CDR2: MNHEY, SVGAGI. This CDR3 contains 14 residues. The CDR3 DNA reads TGTGCCAGCAGTTACGCATCTAGCCTTGAGACCCAGTACTTC. Translating gives CASSYASSLETQYF.

This chain joins TRBV9 and TRBJ2-3; TRBD1 or TRBD2 may be the D gene (5 bases each). Trimming stripped 4 bases from V and 2 bases from J, with 14 bases between. The CDR3 consists of 15 residues. Germline V CDR1 and CDR2: SGDLS, YYNGEE. Here the CDR3 DNA reads TGTGCCAGCAGCAGGACTGGGGCCCCCACAGATACGCAGTATTTT. Amino acid sequence: CASSRTGAPTDTQYF.

This clonotype was detected ten times or more. J is TRBJ2-6 and V is TRBV4-2; no firm D call. The CDR3 loop spans 15 amino acids. Germline values: CDR1 LGHNA, CDR2 YNFKEQ. Trimming removed 0 bases from V and 1 base from J, with 4 bases in between. The CDR3 loop is CASSQDGSGANVLTF. The DNA of the CDR3 is TGTGCCAGCAGCCAAGACGGGTCTGGGGCCAACGTCCTGACTTTC.

V gene TRBV7-9 combines with J gene TRBJ2-7, with D possibly TRBD2 on 5 matching bases. Germline V lookup: CDR1 SEHNR, CDR2 FQNEAQ (reference sequence). V lost 11 bases, J lost 0 bases, and 14 bases lay in between. The CDR3 covers 13 residues. The CDR3 protein is CASGKDSSYEQYF. The CDR3 DNA reads TGTGCCTCGGGAAAGGATAGCTCCTACGAGCAGTACTTC.

Concerning this clonotype itself: At one end the junction does not follow the germline gene, possibly because of a read error. The rearrangement uses TRBV9 and TRBJ1-2, with unresolved D. Germline V CDR1 and CDR2: SGDLS, YYNGEE. The CDR3 covers 12 residues. For the CDR3, the DNA is TGTGCCAGCAGCCCTCCGTCAATTGGCTACACTTTC. Encoded protein: CASSPPSIGYTF.

The sample holds a few counts of this clonotype. This chain connects TRBV4-3 to TRBJ1-5; 7 positions match TRBD1. This CDR3 is 14 amino acids long. In germline, CDR1 is LGHNA, CDR2 YSLEER. Losses at the gene ends were 3 bases for V and 5 bases for J; bases not matched to a gene: 4. As DNA, the CDR3 is TGCGCCAGCAGCCAGGGGCAGGGGGATCAGCCCCAGCATTTT. This gives the protein CASSQGQGDQPQHF.

As to this clonotype: The junction shows a germline mismatch at one end, possibly a read error. This chain uses TRBV2 with TRBJ2-3; D not resolved. The V gene's germline CDR1 is SNHLY and CDR2 FYNNEI. This CDR3 has 14 amino acids. CDR3 region: CASSVGSPPDMQYF. The CDR3 coding sequence is TGTGCCAGCAGCGTCGGGTCCCCCCCAGATATGCAGTATTTT.

The chain combines TRBV29-1 with TRBJ1-1; weak D call: TRBD1 (6 bases). CDR1 is SQVTM, CDR2 ANQGSEA, per germline. Trimming shortened V by 5 bases and J by 2 bases, and 12 bases separated the two germline ends. The CDR3 totals 13 residues. The CDR3 region is CSVLGQRNTEAFF. In DNA, the CDR3 is TGCAGCGTTCTAGGACAGCGAAACACTGAAGCTTTCTTT.

The sample holds a few counts of this clonotype. V gene TRBV27 combines with J gene TRBJ2-5; D is uncertain. Between the trimmed V and J ends, which lost 0 bases and 3 bases, there was a span of 8 bases. The CDR3 runs 14 residues. Looked up from germline, CDR1 is MNHEY and CDR2 is SMNVEV (reference sequence). The CDR3 sequence: CASSLSWAEETQYF. The CDR3 DNA sequence: TGTGCCAGCAGTTTATCGTGGGCTGAAGAGACCCAGTACTTC.

V is TRBV7-8 and J is TRBJ1-2; the D is unclear. Trimming took 1 base from V and 8 from J, leaving 17 bases between them. The CDR3 totals 15 residues. Germline V gene sequence: CDR1 SGHVS, CDR2 FQNEAQ. CDR3 nucleotide sequence: TGTGCCAGCAGCTTAGAGGGCTTAACTAGGGAGGGCTACACCTTC. Amino acid sequence: CASSLEGLTREGYTF. The whole variable domain, remainder taken from reference TRBV7-8 and TRBJ1-2, is GAGVSQSPRYKVAKRGQDVALRCDPISGHVSLFWYQQALGQGPEFLTYFQNEAQLDKSGLPSDRFFAERPEGSVSTLKIQRTQQEDSAVYLCASSLEGLTREGYTFGSGTRLTVV.

A few counts support this clonotype. The chain joins TRBV4-3 to TRBJ1-2; no firm D call. The V gene lost 7 bases and the J gene lost 6 bases, with 18 bases spanning the gap. The CDR3 length is 14 residues. CDR1 and CDR2 from the germline V gene are LGHNA and YSLEER. CDR3 in DNA: TGCGCCAGCAATTCCCCCGGTCATCGCCATGGCTACACCTTC. Translation gives CASNSPGHRHGYTF.

This chain links TRBV2 with TRBJ2-7; 11 nucleotides align to TRBD2. The closer fit of TRBJ2-5 to the DNA end suggests the J call may be wrong. Looked up from germline, CDR1 is SNHLY and CDR2 is FYNNEI. The CDR3 is made up of 14 amino acids. For the CDR3, the DNA is TGTGCCAGCAGGGAGACTAGCGGGGAGGAGACCCAGTACTTC. This encodes CASRETSGEETQYF.

This clonotype was picked up a small number of times. This chain uses TRBV6-5 with TRBJ2-3; D might be TRBD1 or TRBD2, each matching 5 bases. Trimming pared 8 bases from V and 3 bases from J, leaving 18 bases between. Germline V CDR1 and CDR2: MNHEY, SVGAGI. This CDR3 contains 15 residues. CDR3 sequence reads: CASGAPGPPTDTQYF. Written as DNA, the CDR3 is TGTGCCAGCGGGGCCCCGGGGCCTCCAACAGATACGCAGTATTTT.

The V call is TRBV6-5, the J call TRBJ1-2; D remains ambiguous. The CDR3 consists of 15 residues. Germline V gene lookup returns CDR1 MNHEY and CDR2 SVGAGI. Trimming left V 2 bases short and J 5 bases short, with 15 bases between. The CDR3 protein is CASSYEESLSYGYTF. CDR3 bases: TGTGCCAGCAGTTACGAGGAGTCGCTGTCGTATGGCTACACCTTC.

The chain has TRBV3-1 and TRBJ1-1; D possibly corresponds to TRBD1 (5 bases). CDR3 length: 14 residues. V was clipped by 0 bases and J by 7 bases, with 12 bases between them. Germline V lookup: CDR1 LGHDT, CDR2 YNNKEL (reference sequence). The CDR3 coding sequence is TGTGCCAGCAGCCAAGAGGGGCGTAGGGGTGAAGCTTTCTTT. It translates to CASSQEGRRGEAFF. The whole variable domain, filled in from reference TRBV3-1 and TRBJ1-1, reads DTAVSQTPKYLVTQMGNDKSIKCEQNLGHDTMYWYKQDSKKFLKIMFSYNNKELIINETVPNRFSPKSPDKAHLNLHINSLELGDSAVYFCASSQEGRRGEAFFGQGTRLTVV.

This clonotype showed up just a few times. V is TRBV12-3 or TRBV12-4 and J is TRBJ2-2; D not certain. Deletions cut 7 bases from V and 2 bases from J, with 11 bases between. This CDR3 spans 14 amino acids. For the CDR3, the DNA is TGTGCCAGCAATCCACTTCTAAACACCGGGGAGCTGTTTTTT. The encoded protein is CASNPLLNTGELFF.

This clonotype was found a few times. The chain couples TRBV5-1 to TRBJ2-5; a possible D gene is TRBD2 (5 bases). Germline CDR1 is SGHRS and CDR2 is YFSETQ. This CDR3 region has 15 residues. The V and J ends lost 0 bases and 2 bases respectively, with 11 bases between them. CDR3 DNA sequence: TGCGCCAGCAGCTTGGCCGTAGCGCTACAAGAGACCCAGTACTTC. Its protein is CASSLAVALQETQYF.

The genes are TRBV4-2 and TRBJ1-2; D ambiguous. Trimming left V 1 base short and J 4 bases short, with 10 bases between. CDR3 size: 14 residues. The V gene's germline CDR1 is LGHNA and CDR2 YNFKEQ. Written as DNA, the CDR3 is TGTGCCAGCAGCCAAGCCGGGTCCCCCTATGGCTACACCTTC. Translated, it gives CASSQAGSPYGYTF.

The gene calls are TRBV27 and TRBJ1-2, with 7 nucleotides matching TRBD1. Germline lookup yields CDR1 MNHEY and CDR2 SMNVEV (reference sequence). The CDR3 covers 16 residues. J gave up 5 bases and V 3 bases, and 12 bases lay outside the gene matches. This CDR3 reads CASSFNSATGIYGYTF. The CDR3, as DNA: TGTGCCAGCAGTTTCAATTCCGCGACAGGGATATATGGCTACACCTTC.

Only a few counts were recorded for this clonotype. V usage is TRBV29-1 and J usage is TRBJ1-1; no reliable D call. The CDR3 sequence is 11 residues long. Trimming removed 3 bases at V and 6 bases at J, with 8 bases between. Per the germline V gene, CDR1 is SQVTM and CDR2 is ANQGSEA. This CDR3 is CSVDRGPEAFF. DNA for the CDR3: TGCAGCGTTGATAGAGGACCTGAAGCTTTCTTT.

J is TRBJ2-6 and V is TRBV12-3 or TRBV12-4; D remains unclear. V lost 1 base and J lost 2, with 6 bases in between. The CDR3 length is 15 residues. CDR3 DNA sequence: TGTGCCAGCAGTTTAGTGCCACCTGGGGCCAACGTCCTGACTTTC. Its translation: CASSLVPPGANVLTF.

The DNA of the CDR3 is TGTGCCAGCAGCCTCACACCGGTCGCCGCGCGTCAGTACTTC. Amino acids: CASSLTPVAARQYF. The chain carries TRBV6-5 and TRBJ2-7; D is unresolved. Germline values: CDR1 MNHEY, CDR2 SVGAGI. The germline V and J ends were trimmed by 6 bases and 10 bases, with 22 bases remaining between them. The CDR3 runs to 14 residues.

The J gene is TRBJ1-4, the V gene TRBV5-1; D is uncertain. The germline V gene has CDR1 SGHRS and CDR2 YFSETQ. The CDR3 runs 16 residues. With 0 bases removed from V and 8 bases from J, the gap between germline ends came to 17 bases. CDR3 loop: CASSLGDMLGGEKLFF. The CDR3 DNA reads TGCGCCAGCAGCTTGGGCGACATGCTTGGTGGCGAAAAACTGTTTTTT.